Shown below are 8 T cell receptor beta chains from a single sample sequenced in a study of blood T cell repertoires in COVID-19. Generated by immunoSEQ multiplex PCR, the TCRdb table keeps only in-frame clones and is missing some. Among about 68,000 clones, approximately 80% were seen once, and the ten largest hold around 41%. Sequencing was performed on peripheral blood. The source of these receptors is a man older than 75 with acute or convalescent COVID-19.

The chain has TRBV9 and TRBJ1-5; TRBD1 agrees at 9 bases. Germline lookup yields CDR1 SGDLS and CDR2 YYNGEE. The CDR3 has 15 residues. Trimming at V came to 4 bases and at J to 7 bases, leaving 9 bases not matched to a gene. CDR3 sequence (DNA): TGTGCCAGCAGCATCGGGACAGGGCAGGGGCAGCCCCAGCATTTT. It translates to CASSIGTGQGQPQHF.

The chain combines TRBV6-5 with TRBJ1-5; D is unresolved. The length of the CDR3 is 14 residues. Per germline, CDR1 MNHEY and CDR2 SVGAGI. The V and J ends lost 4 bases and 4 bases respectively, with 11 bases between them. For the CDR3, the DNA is TGTGCCAGCAGTTCCCTCTTAACTAATCAGCCCCAGCATTTT. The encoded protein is CASSSLLTNQPQHF.

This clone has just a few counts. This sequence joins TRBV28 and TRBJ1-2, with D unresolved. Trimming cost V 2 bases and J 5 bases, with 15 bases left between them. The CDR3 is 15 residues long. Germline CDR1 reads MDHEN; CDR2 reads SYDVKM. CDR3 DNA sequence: TGTGCCAGCAGTTTAGGCTCGGCGACTAGGTATGGCTACACCTTC. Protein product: CASSLGSATRYGYTF.

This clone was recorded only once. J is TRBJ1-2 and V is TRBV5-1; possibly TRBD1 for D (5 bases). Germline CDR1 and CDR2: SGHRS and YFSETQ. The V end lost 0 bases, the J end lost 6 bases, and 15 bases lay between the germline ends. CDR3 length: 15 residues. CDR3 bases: TGCGCCAGCAGCTTGGTATCAGGGCCGCCGGATGGCTACACCTTC. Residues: CASSLVSGPPDGYTF.

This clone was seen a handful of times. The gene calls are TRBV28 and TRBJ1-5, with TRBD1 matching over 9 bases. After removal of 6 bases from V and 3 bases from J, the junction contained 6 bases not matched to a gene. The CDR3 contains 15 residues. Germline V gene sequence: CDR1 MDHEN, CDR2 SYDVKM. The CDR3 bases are TGTGCCAGCAGGCCCGGGACAGGGAACAATCAGCCCCAGCATTTT. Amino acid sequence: CASRPGTGNNQPQHF.

In DNA, the CDR3 is TGTGTCAGAAGCCCCCGGGCTACACGGGGGGAGGATTCACCCCTCCACTTT. Its protein product is CVRSPRATRGEDSPLHF. The chain carries TRBV7-5 and TRBJ1-6. TRBV7-5 is a listed pseudogene. The CDR3 covers 17 residues.

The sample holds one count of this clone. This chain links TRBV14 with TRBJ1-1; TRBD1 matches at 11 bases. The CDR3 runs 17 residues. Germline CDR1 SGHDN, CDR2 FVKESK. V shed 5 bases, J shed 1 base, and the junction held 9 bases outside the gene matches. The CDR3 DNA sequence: TGTGCCAGCAGCTTCCGGGACAGGGGGTTGTGGAACACTGAAGCTTTCTTT. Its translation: CASSFRDRGLWNTEAFF.

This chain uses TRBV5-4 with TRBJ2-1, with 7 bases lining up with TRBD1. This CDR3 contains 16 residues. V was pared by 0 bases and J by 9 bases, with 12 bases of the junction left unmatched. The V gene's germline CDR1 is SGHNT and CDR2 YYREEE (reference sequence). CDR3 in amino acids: CASSLAMGSTGTEQFF. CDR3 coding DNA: TGTGCCAGCAGCTTGGCCATGGGATCGACAGGGACTGAGCAGTTCTTC.